Listed below are T cell receptor beta chains from one sample, sequenced in a study of blood T cell repertoires in COVID-19. TCRdb's copy holds only in-frame clones and misses some; the assay was immunoSEQ multiplex PCR. The sample has tens of thousands of clones; approximately 85% are singletons. Sequencing was performed on peripheral blood. The receptor set was obtained from a human donor in a cohort sampled during active COVID-19. Each CDR3 is given with its conserved first and last residue. D genes are given only for firm matches. Not every row has a clone size; where given, it reads once, few, many or a size class.

CDR3aa: CASSGGHTNNSPLHF
CDR3nt: TGTGCCAGCAGTGGGGGACATACGAATAATTCACCCCTCCACTTT
abundance: -
v_gene: TRBV25-1
j_gene: TRBJ1-6
d_gene: -

CDR3aa: CASSSRDRGYEQYF
CDR3nt: TGTGCCAGTAGTAGCCGGGACAGGGGTTACGAGCAGTACTTC
abundance: -
v_gene: TRBV19
j_gene: TRBJ2-7
d_gene: TRBD1

CDR3aa: CASRGIRDRVRRDIQYF
CDR3nt: TGTGCCAGTAGGGGAATAAGGGACAGGGTCCGTCGGGACATTCAGTACTTC
abundance: -
v_gene: TRBV19
j_gene: TRBJ2-4
d_gene: TRBD1

CDR3aa: CASGEPSNQPQHF
CDR3nt: TGTGCCAGCGGGGAGCCTAGCAATCAGCCCCAGCATTTT
abundance: -
v_gene: TRBV28
j_gene: TRBJ1-5
d_gene: -

CDR3aa: CASKKTASYEQYF
CDR3nt: TGTGCCAGCAAAAAGACAGCCTCCTACGAGCAGTACTTC
abundance: -
v_gene: TRBV27
j_gene: TRBJ2-7
d_gene: -

CDR3aa: CAWTSGTSYNSPLHF
CDR3nt: TGTGCCTGGACCTCCGGGACTTCCTATAATTCACCCCTCCACTTT
abundance: -
v_gene: TRBV30
j_gene: TRBJ1-6
d_gene: -

CDR3aa: CASSEGPGRAYNEQFF
CDR3nt: TGTGCCAGCAGTGAAGGTCCCGGGAGGGCCTACAATGAGCAGTTCTTC
abundance: -
v_gene: TRBV6-1
j_gene: TRBJ2-1
d_gene: TRBD2

CDR3aa: CASSLTQGATNNEQFF
CDR3nt: TGTGCCAGCAGCCTAACGCAGGGGGCCACTAACAATGAGCAGTTCTTC
abundance: -
v_gene: TRBV3-1/TRBV3-2
j_gene: TRBJ2-1
d_gene: TRBD1

CDR3aa: CASSGTVLDTQYF
CDR3nt: TGTGCCAGCAGTGGGACAGTCCTAGATACGCAGTATTTT
abundance: -
v_gene: TRBV6-2/TRBV6-3
j_gene: TRBJ2-3
d_gene: TRBD1

CDR3aa: CASSHSQGLDTQYF
CDR3nt: TGTGCCAGCAGCCACAGTCAGGGATTGGATACGCAGTATTTT
abundance: -
v_gene: TRBV27
j_gene: TRBJ2-3
d_gene: -

CDR3aa: CASRRQGEPQHF
CDR3nt: TGTGCCAGCAGAAGACAGGGTGAGCCCCAGCATTTT
abundance: -
v_gene: TRBV28
j_gene: TRBJ1-5
d_gene: TRBD1

CDR3aa: CASSRTNLEAYGYTF
CDR3nt: TGTGCCAGCAGCCGCACTAATTTGGAGGCCTATGGCTACACCTTC
abundance: -
v_gene: TRBV27
j_gene: TRBJ1-2
d_gene: -

CDR3aa: CASSPYRGSGANVLTF
CDR3nt: TGTGCCAGCAGTCCTTACAGGGGGAGTGGGGCCAACGTCCTGACTTTC
abundance: -
v_gene: TRBV27
j_gene: TRBJ2-6
d_gene: TRBD1

CDR3aa: CASSEEGGTKADTQYF
CDR3nt: TGTGCCAGCAGTGAGGAGGGTGGGACCAAAGCAGATACGCAGTATTTT
abundance: -
v_gene: TRBV2
j_gene: TRBJ2-3
d_gene: -

CDR3aa: CASSLWDRGREQYF
CDR3nt: TGTGCCAGCAGCCTGTGGGACAGGGGACGCGAGCAGTACTTC
abundance: -
v_gene: TRBV3-1/TRBV3-2
j_gene: TRBJ2-7
d_gene: TRBD1

CDR3aa: CASSIKAAGGDTQYF
CDR3nt: TGTGCCAGTAGTATAAAGGCAGCCGGAGGGGATACGCAGTATTTT
abundance: -
v_gene: TRBV19
j_gene: TRBJ2-3
d_gene: -

CDR3aa: CASSGTSGGWTGELFF
CDR3nt: TGCGCCAGCAGCGGCACTAGCGGGGGTTGGACCGGGGAGCTGTTTTTT
abundance: few
v_gene: TRBV5-1
j_gene: TRBJ2-2
d_gene: TRBD2

CDR3aa: CASSLSRRSNTQYF
CDR3nt: TGTGCCAGCAGCTTATCGAGGCGTAGTAATACGCAGTATTTT
abundance: -
v_gene: TRBV11-3
j_gene: TRBJ2-3
d_gene: -

CDR3aa: CASSIVLAVDTGELFF
CDR3nt: TGTGCCAGTAGTATAGTTCTAGCGGTCGACACCGGGGAGCTGTTTTTT
abundance: -
v_gene: TRBV19
j_gene: TRBJ2-2
d_gene: TRBD2

CDR3aa: CASSEPQGSGGYTF
CDR3nt: TGTGCCAGCAGTGAGCCTCAGGGAAGTGGTGGCTACACCTTC
abundance: -
v_gene: TRBV6-1
j_gene: TRBJ1-2
d_gene: -

CDR3aa: CASSFSGTGGDEQYF
CDR3nt: TGCGCCAGCAGCTTTTCCGGGACAGGGGGCGACGAGCAGTACTTC
abundance: -
v_gene: TRBV5-1
j_gene: TRBJ2-7
d_gene: TRBD1

CDR3aa: CASSTPGGGTEAFF
CDR3nt: TGTGCCAGCAGCACCCCAGGGGGTGGCACTGAAGCTTTCTTT
abundance: -
v_gene: TRBV5-4
j_gene: TRBJ1-1
d_gene: TRBD1

CDR3aa: CASSERLTGQETQYF
CDR3nt: TGTGCCAGCAGTGAAAGGCTAACAGGGCAAGAGACCCAGTACTTC
abundance: -
v_gene: TRBV25-1
j_gene: TRBJ2-5
d_gene: -

CDR3aa: CASSWIQGSSYEQYF
CDR3nt: TGTGCCAGCAGCTGGATACAGGGTAGCTCCTACGAGCAGTACTTC
abundance: -
v_gene: TRBV7-2
j_gene: TRBJ2-7
d_gene: -

CDR3aa: CSAAGVGGYTF
CDR3nt: TGCAGTGCTGCCGGGGTGGGCGGCTACACCTTC
abundance: -
v_gene: TRBV20-1
j_gene: TRBJ1-2
d_gene: -

CDR3aa: CASSVGTANTEAFF
CDR3nt: TGCGCCAGCAGCGTAGGGACAGCGAACACTGAAGCTTTCTTT
abundance: -
v_gene: TRBV5-1
j_gene: TRBJ1-1
d_gene: TRBD1

CDR3aa: CASSYAAGHLDEQYF
CDR3nt: TGTGCCAGCAGTTACGCCGCGGGGCACTTGGACGAGCAGTACTTC
abundance: -
v_gene: TRBV6-2/TRBV6-3
j_gene: TRBJ2-7
d_gene: -

CDR3aa: CASSLKAGQVREQFF
CDR3nt: TGTGCCAGCAGCTTAAAAGCGGGCCAAGTCCGTGAGCAGTTCTTC
abundance: -
v_gene: TRBV7-2
j_gene: TRBJ2-1
d_gene: -